A single sample is the source of the 21 T cell receptor beta chains below, sequenced in a study of cytomegalovirus exposure and HLA in healthy donors. The PCR contained 60 Vbeta and 13 Jbeta primers. The repertoire was sequenced with immunoSEQ multiplex PCR; TCRdb's copy has only in-frame clones and lacks some. This table has roughly 20,000 clones, roughly 70% appearing once. Sequencing input: PBMCs. These receptors originate from a man in his late teens or twenties in good health and CMV-seronegative.

This clone has just a few counts. V and J are TRBV29-1 and TRBJ2-5; 11 bases are a match to TRBD1. Germline CDR1 and CDR2: SQVTM and ANQGSEA. This CDR3 has 13 amino acids. Trimming removed 5 bases from V and 5 bases from J; junction bases left unmatched: 4. CDR3 in amino acids: CSVLGQGGETQYF. As DNA, the CDR3 is TGCAGCGTTTTGGGACAGGGGGGGGAGACCCAGTACTTC.

The V call is TRBV5-4, the J call TRBJ1-1, with 7 nucleotides matching TRBD1. V gave up 0 bases and J gave up 4 bases; unmatched junction bases: 3. Per germline, CDR1 SGHNT and CDR2 YYREEE (reference sequence). The CDR3 has 14 residues. The CDR3, as DNA: TGTGCCAGCAGCTTGGACAGGGGCGGCACTGAAGCTTTCTTT. Translated: CASSLDRGGTEAFF.

CDR3 region: CASSYSTDRGSGYTF. The CDR3 DNA sequence: TGTGCCAGCAGTTACTCGACGGACAGGGGATCTGGCTACACCTTC. The rearrangement links TRBV6-5 to TRBJ1-2; 9 nucleotides align to TRBD1. Germline lookup yields CDR1 MNHEY and CDR2 SVGAGI. The V segment lost 0 bases and the J segment 7 bases; nucleotides outside the gene matches: 6. The CDR3 is 15 residues long.

This clone has only a few counts. The V gene is TRBV30, the J gene TRBJ2-7; D call uncertain. The CDR3 has 12 amino acids. V lost 2 bases and J 3 bases, leaving 8 bases between the germline ends. The germline CDR1 and CDR2 sequences are GTSNPN and SVGIG (reference sequence). CDR3 sequence: CAWSPSYYEQYF. CDR3 nucleotide sequence: TGTGCCTGGAGTCCCTCTTACTACGAGCAGTACTTC. Complete variable domain (other parts from reference TRBV30 and TRBJ2-7): SQTIHQWPATLVQPVGSPLSLECTVEGTSNPNLYWYRQAAGRGLQLLFYSVGIGQISSEVPQNLSASRPQDRQFILSSKKLLLSDSGFYLCAWSPSYYEQYFGPGTRLTVT.

This clone was counted a few times. V usage is TRBV6-5 and J usage is TRBJ1-1, with unresolved D. The CDR3 runs 15 residues. V was clipped by 5 bases and J by 2 bases, with 15 bases between them. Germline V gene lookup returns CDR1 MNHEY and CDR2 SVGAGI. The CDR3 is CASSLGRRGNTEAFF. The CDR3 DNA follows: TGTGCCAGCAGTCTCGGACGGCGGGGTAACACTGAAGCTTTCTTT.

This clone appeared once. The CDR3 here is CSFWGSGSSYEQFF. In nucleotides, the CDR3 is TGCAGCTTTTGGGGGAGCGGGAGTAGCTATGAGCAGTTCTTC. J is TRBJ2-1 and V is TRBV29-1; 8 positions agree with TRBD2. CDR1 and CDR2 (germline): SQVTM, ANQGSEA. The trim removed 8 bases at V and 8 bases at J, leaving 14 bases unmatched. This CDR3 has 14 amino acids.

The chain carries TRBV19 and TRBJ2-7, with D tentatively TRBD2 (6 bases). The CDR3 loop spans 13 amino acids. Germline V gene lookup returns CDR1 LNHDA and CDR2 SQIVND (reference sequence). Between the trimmed V and J ends, which lost 1 base and 6 bases, there was a span of 10 bases. The CDR3 here is CASSIAPAGEQYF. DNA of the CDR3: TGTGCCAGTAGTATAGCTCCAGCGGGCGAGCAGTACTTC.

The chain links TRBV9 to TRBJ2-2; 10 nucleotides line up with TRBD2. This CDR3 region has 14 residues. CDR1 SGDLS and CDR2 YYNGEE come from the germline V gene. The J segment lost 6 bases and the V segment lost 4 bases, leaving 3 bases of the junction unmatched. The CDR3 reads CASSLSGRAGELFF. In DNA, the CDR3 is TGTGCCAGCAGCTTAAGCGGGAGGGCCGGGGAGCTGTTTTTT. The whole variable domain, filled in from reference TRBV9 and TRBJ2-2, reads DSGVTQTPKHLITATGQRVTLRCSPRSGDLSVYWYQQSLDQGLQFLIQYYNGEERAKGNILERFSAQQFPDLHSELNLSSLELGDSALYFCASSLSGRAGELFFGEGSRLTVL.

This clone showed up just once. The chain employs TRBV4-3 and TRBJ2-1; 9 nucleotides line up with TRBD2. V dropped 2 bases and J dropped 2; count of bases not matched to a gene: 7. The CDR3 contains 17 residues. Germline CDR1 reads LGHNA; CDR2 reads YSLEER. CDR3 DNA sequence: TGCGCCAGCAGCCAATACTTGACTAGCGGTCCCTACAATGAGCAGTTCTTC. Its protein product is CASSQYLTSGPYNEQFF.

The chain uses TRBV30 and TRBJ2-5, with D tentatively TRBD2 (6 bases). This CDR3 has 15 amino acids. V was pared by 1 base and J by 0 bases, with 12 bases between. Germline CDR1 and CDR2: GTSNPN and SVGIG (reference sequence). The DNA of the CDR3 is TGTGCCTGGAGTGAGAGCGGGCGGTACCAAGAGACCCAGTACTTC. Encoded protein: CAWSESGRYQETQYF.

The rearrangement joins TRBV6-5 to TRBJ1-6; D not resolved. Germline CDR1 reads MNHEY; CDR2 reads SVGAGI. The CDR3 covers 10 residues. Trimming removed 8 bases at V and 14 bases at J, with 10 bases between. Here the CDR3 reads CASGQATLHF. Written as DNA, the CDR3 is TGTGCCAGCGGGCAGGCGACCCTCCACTTT.

The chain employs TRBV9 and TRBJ2-5, with 10 bases that match TRBD1. The CDR3 consists of 17 residues. Germline V gene data show CDR1 as SGDLS and CDR2 as YYNGEE. The V and J ends lost 1 base and 2 bases, in that order; junction bases with no gene match: 8. Here the CDR3 DNA reads TGTGCCAGCAGCGTATCCTTGGGACAGGGGATACAAGAGACCCAGTACTTC. Its translation is CASSVSLGQGIQETQYF.

The chain has TRBV6-5 and TRBJ1-2; TRBD1 might be the D (5 bases). This CDR3 is 11 amino acids long. Per the germline V gene, CDR1 is MNHEY and CDR2 is SVGAGI. The V and J ends lost 5 bases and 8 bases respectively, with 9 bases between them. CDR3 in DNA: TGTGCCAGCAGTCCAGGGAACGGCTACACCTTC. Protein sequence: CASSPGNGYTF.

J is TRBJ2-7 and V is TRBV25-1; 7 bases align to TRBD2. The V segment lost 6 bases and the J segment 4 bases; nucleotides outside the gene matches: 9. Per the germline V gene, CDR1 is MGHDK and CDR2 is SYGVNS. The CDR3 runs to 14 residues. This CDR3 is CASRPRRGGYEQYF. The CDR3 DNA is TGTGCCAGCAGACCCCGTAGGGGAGGGTACGAGCAGTACTTC.

The chain combines TRBV28 with TRBJ1-4; no firm D call. The CDR3 is 13 amino acids. The V end was cut by 6 bases, the J end by 8 bases, with 13 bases between. In germline, CDR1 is MDHEN, CDR2 SYDVKM. The DNA for the CDR3 is TGTGCCAGCAGAGGAGGTGGGTTGGAAAAACTGTTTTTT. Translated, it gives CASRGGGLEKLFF.

This clone appeared a single time. This chain links TRBV30 with TRBJ1-2; D is ambiguous. V was shortened by 2 bases and J by 1 base, with 8 bases between the two germline ends. This CDR3 has 13 amino acids. Per the germline V gene, CDR1 is GTSNPN and CDR2 is SVGIG (reference sequence). This CDR3 reads CAWSHNSNYGYTF. The CDR3 DNA is TGTGCCTGGAGTCATAACAGTAACTATGGCTACACCTTC.

This chain joins TRBV29-1 and TRBJ1-1; TRBD1 aligns across 9 bases. The CDR3 consists of 13 residues. Germline V gene lookup returns CDR1 SQVTM and CDR2 ANQGSEA. The trim removed 6 bases at V and 3 bases at J, leaving 5 bases unmatched. The CDR3 loop is CSVATGGDTEAFF. CDR3 bases: TGCAGCGTGGCAACAGGGGGCGACACTGAAGCTTTCTTT.

The genes are TRBV7-2 and TRBJ1-1; TRBD1 aligns across 7 bases. The CDR3 is made up of 16 amino acids. With 7 bases clipped from V and 3 bases from J, the junction kept 14 bases outside the gene matches. Germline-derived CDR1 and CDR2 are SGHTA and FQGNSA. The CDR3 sequence is CASTLSFTGVDTEAFF. The CDR3 DNA reads TGTGCCAGCACCCTCTCCTTTACAGGGGTCGACACTGAAGCTTTCTTT. Combining the CDR3 with reference TRBV7-2 and TRBJ1-1 gives the whole variable domain GAGVSQSPSNKVTEKGKDVELRCDPISGHTALYWYRQSLGQGLEFLIYFQGNSAPDKSGLPSDRFSAERTGGSVSTLTIQRTQQEDSAVYLCASTLSFTGVDTEAFFGQGTRLTVV.

This chain joins TRBV7-6 and TRBJ2-5; D remains ambiguous. CDR3 length equals 12 residues. CDR1 is SGHVS, CDR2 FNYEAQ, per germline. The V gene lost 5 bases and the J gene lost 1 base, with 5 bases spanning the gap. The CDR3: CASSQLQETQYF. The CDR3 region has the DNA TGTGCCAGCAGCCAACTCCAAGAGACCCAGTACTTC.

This clone was seen a single time. This chain connects TRBV6-1 to TRBJ1-2; 9 bases map to TRBD1. Trimming took 8 bases from V and 0 from J; bases not matched to a gene: 4. Germline CDR1 reads MNHNS; CDR2 reads SASEGT. This CDR3 region has 14 residues. The DNA for the CDR3 is TGTGCCAGCGACAGACAGGGGGCTAACTATGGCTACACCTTC. It codes for CASDRQGANYGYTF.

The chain recombines TRBV2 with TRBJ2-3; D may be TRBD2 (5 bases). CDR1 is SNHLY, CDR2 FYNNEI, per germline. The CDR3 is made up of 14 amino acids. V lost 4 bases, J lost 1 base, and 9 bases lay in between. The CDR3 nucleotides are TGTGCCAGCAGTGCCCGTAGCGGCACAGATACGCAGTATTTT. Its translation is CASSARSGTDTQYF.